This TCR beta chain was identified in a study of blood T cell repertoires in COVID-19. On the study more broadly: The analysed material was cDNA or gDNA that came from T cells, B-cell-depleted T cells, or PBMCs.

Participants reported their clinical history, and cohort assignment relied on those reports. The CDR3 totals 14 residues. Germline CDR1 reads SGHRS; CDR2 reads YFSETQ. The germline V and J ends were trimmed by 4 bases and 2 bases, with 12 bases remaining between them. Sequencing was performed with immunoSEQ multiplex PCR; in TCRdb, only in-frame clones are kept and a portion is missing. Of approximately 220,000 clones listed, around 89% were seen once; the top ten hold approximately 2.7%. What was sequenced was PBMCs or T cells enriched from blood (not recorded which). The receptor comes from a woman aged 25 to 39 who had recovered from COVID-19. The chain links TRBV5-1 to TRBJ1-1; D is possibly TRBD1 (6 bases). CDR3 residues: CASSIGQQNTEAFF. For the CDR3, the DNA is TGCGCCAGCAGCATTGGACAGCAAAACACTGAAGCTTTCTTT.